These 14 T cell receptor beta chains came from one sample sequenced in a study of CD8+CD57+ T cells in acquired aplastic anemia. Genomic DNA acted as the template from which TCR beta VDJ combination and CDR3 sequence profiling were carried out. TCRdb independently ran MiXCR on the reads; one entry per CDR3 protein. The sample carries about 470,000 distinct CDR3 sequences, roughly a third recorded once. Before being chosen for sequencing, patients had shown CD8+CD57+ cell expansion by flow cytometry. Sequencing was done on a sample of sorted CD4+, CD8+, or CD8+CD57+ T cells (not recorded which) from PBMCs. The origin of the receptors is a human donor with aplastic anemia.

The rearrangement joins TRBV5-1 to TRBJ2-5, with 11 bases lining up with TRBD2. The trim removed 2 bases at V and 1 base at J, leaving 4 bases unmatched. The CDR3 is 16 residues long. CDR1 is SGHRS and CDR2 is YFSETQ in the germline V gene. The CDR3: CASSLASGGRQETQYF. CDR3 in DNA: TGCGCCAGCAGCTTAGCTAGCGGGGGGCGCCAAGAGACCCAGTACTTC.

V gene TRBV20-1 combines with J gene TRBJ2-1; the match to TRBD2 covers 9 bases. Germline values: CDR1 DFQATT, CDR2 SNEGSKA (reference sequence). The CDR3 is 17 residues long. The V and J ends lost 0 bases and 4 bases, in that order; junction bases with no gene match: 10. The CDR3 loop reads CSARDLRLAGPYNEQFF. DNA of the CDR3: TGCAGTGCTAGAGATTTACGGCTAGCGGGGCCGTACAATGAGCAGTTCTTC.

As regards this clonotype: One end of the junction is discordant with germline, which a read error may explain. The V call is TRBV10-3, the J call TRBJ2-3, with D possibly TRBD2 on 6 matching bases. Germline CDR1 reads ENHRY; CDR2 reads SYGVKD. CDR3 length: 17 residues. The CDR3 reads CASSYSSGLPSADTQYF. DNA of the CDR3: TGTGCCAGCAGTTACTCCTCGGGACTCCCGAGTGCAGATACGCAGTATTTT.

This clonotype was observed a few times. The chain combines TRBV19 with TRBJ2-1, with D possibly being TRBD2 (6 bases). The CDR3 is made up of 14 amino acids. CDR1 and CDR2 from the germline V gene are LNHDA and SQIVND (reference sequence). V gave up 3 bases and J gave up 2 bases, with 8 bases separating them. In DNA, the CDR3 is TGTGCCAGTAGTATGGACTATCCCTACAATGAGCAGTTCTTC. Its protein is CASSMDYPYNEQFF.

This clonotype was found a few times. CDR3 nucleotides: TGTGCCAGCAGCTCGGACCGGGACTACAACCCCGGGGAGCTGTTTTTT. This translates into CASSSDRDYNPGELFF. The gene calls are TRBV7-9 and TRBJ2-2; 7 nucleotides agree with TRBD2. The CDR3 spans 16 residues. Germline trimming cut 4 bases from V and 6 bases from J; bases unmatched to any gene: 11. Per germline, CDR1 SEHNR and CDR2 FQNEAQ (reference sequence).

This clonotype was detected ten times or more. In DNA form, the CDR3 reads TGCAGTGCTAGACGACAGGGACACAATCAGCCCCAGCATTTT. This gives the protein CSARRQGHNQPQHF. V gene TRBV20-1 combines with J gene TRBJ1-5; 7 nucleotides align to TRBD1. The CDR3 has 14 residues. CDR1 DFQATT and CDR2 SNEGSKA come from the germline V gene (reference sequence). With 2 bases clipped from V and 3 bases from J, the junction kept 4 bases outside the gene matches.

This clonotype was seen more than once but under ten times. One junction end disagrees with the germline gene, perhaps due to a read error. This sequence joins TRBV20-1 and TRBJ1-5; D unclear. CDR1 and CDR2 from the germline V gene are DFQATT and SNEGSKA (reference sequence). CDR3 length: 13 amino acids. CDR3 nucleotides: TGCAGTGGAGCAGAGAATAGCGATCAGCCCCAGCATTTT. Translated: CSGAENSDQPQHF.

This chain connects TRBV24-1 to TRBJ2-3; D is perhaps TRBD1 (6 bases). Germline V CDR1 and CDR2: KGHDR, SFDVKD. The V end was cut by 4 bases, the J end by 0 bases, with 13 bases between. This CDR3 has 16 amino acids. CDR3 region: CATSDLTGASTDTQYF. The CDR3 nucleotides read TGTGCCACCAGTGACTTGACAGGCGCTAGCACAGATACGCAGTATTTT.

This chain joins TRBV20-1 and TRBJ2-1; 8 bases are a match to TRBD2. The CDR3 sequence is 12 residues long. J lost 9 bases, V lost 5 bases, and 6 bases had no gene match. Germline CDR1 is DFQATT and CDR2 is SNEGSKA (reference sequence). Written as DNA, the CDR3 is TGCAGTGCTGGGACTAGTCGGGGTGAGCAGTTCTTC. This encodes CSAGTSRGEQFF.

This clonotype has ten or more counts. The chain carries TRBV19 and TRBJ2-5; maybe TRBD1 (5 bases). The germline gives CDR1 LNHDA, CDR2 SQIVND (reference sequence). Trimming removed 6 bases from V and 4 bases from J, with 12 bases in between. The CDR3 runs 13 residues. CDR3: CASSYLQGETQYF. The CDR3 bases are TGTGCCAGTAGCTATCTGCAGGGAGAGACCCAGTACTTC.

This chain uses TRBV20-1 with TRBJ1-5; D call uncertain. Germline assignment: CDR1 DFQATT and CDR2 SNEGSKA (reference sequence). The CDR3 contains 15 residues. Between the trimmed V and J ends, which lost 0 bases and 5 bases, there was a span of 14 bases. The CDR3 nucleotides are TGCAGTGCTAGAGATCTACGGGCCGGGGATCAGCCCCAGCATTTT. This codes for CSARDLRAGDQPQHF.

V is TRBV9 and J is TRBJ2-1; D might be TRBD1 or TRBD2, each matching 5 bases. With 1 base removed from V and 8 bases from J, the gap between germline ends came to 22 bases. CDR1 is SGDLS, CDR2 YYNGEE, per germline. The CDR3 loop spans 17 amino acids. CDR3 DNA sequence: TGTGCCAGCAGCGTAAACCTTCGGGGCCAAACTGGGTATGAGCAGTTCTTC. This translates into CASSVNLRGQTGYEQFF.

This clonotype was detected only a few times. The rearrangement joins TRBV30 to TRBJ2-7; 9 nucleotides match TRBD1. V lost 2 bases, J lost 5 bases, and 7 bases stayed unmatched. The germline V gene has CDR1 GTSNPN and CDR2 SVGIG (reference sequence). CDR3 size: 14 residues. The CDR3 loop reads CAWSRGQGIHEQYF. In DNA, the CDR3 is TGTGCCTGGAGTAGGGGACAGGGAATCCACGAGCAGTACTTC. The whole variable domain, filled in from reference TRBV30 and TRBJ2-7, reads SQTIHQWPATLVQPVGSPLSLECTVEGTSNPNLYWYRQAAGRGLQLLFYSVGIGQISSEVPQNLSASRPQDRQFILSSKKLLLSDSGFYLCAWSRGQGIHEQYFGPGTRLTVT.

This clonotype was seen ten or more times. The rearrangement links TRBV19 to TRBJ2-4, with 11 bases fitting TRBD1. This CDR3 is 14 amino acids long. Germline loops: CDR1 LNHDA, CDR2 SQIVND (reference sequence). J gave up 7 bases and V 3 bases, and 2 bases lay outside the gene matches. For the CDR3, the DNA is TGTGCCAGTAGTATGGGGACAGGGGGGAACATTCAGTACTTC. As protein: CASSMGTGGNIQYF. Drawing the rest from reference TRBV19 and TRBJ2-4, the complete variable domain is DGGITQSPKYLFRKEGQNVTLSCEQNLNHDAMYWYRQDPGQGLRLIYYSQIVNDFQKGDIAEGYSVSREKKESFPLTVTSAQKNPTAFYLCASSMGTGGNIQYFGAGTRLSVL.